Each of the 25 T cell receptor beta chains below was sequenced from the same sample in a study of T cell responses to AZD1222 COVID-19 vaccine. TCRdb keeps only in-frame clones here, not all; method: immunoSEQ multiplex PCR. The sample has 80,000 or so clones, approximately 90% seen once; the top ten hold about 3.1%. The sample consisted of peripheral blood, taken 28 days after the second AZD1222 dose. Receptors originate from an adult who received the AZD1222 COVID-19 vaccine.

The rearrangement joins TRBV7-3 to TRBJ2-2; no reliable D call. Germline V lookup: CDR1 SGHTA, CDR2 FQGTGA. The V and J ends lost 1 base and 4 bases respectively, with 7 bases between them. The CDR3 runs to 14 residues. The CDR3 spells CASSLMQTTGELFF. CDR3 nucleotide sequence: TGTGCCAGCAGCTTAATGCAGACCACCGGGGAGCTGTTTTTT. Full variable domain (remainder filled in from reference TRBV7-3 and TRBJ2-2): GAGVSQTPSNKVTEKGKYVELRCDPISGHTALYWYRQSLGQGPEFLIYFQGTGAADDSGLPNDRFFAVRPEGSVSTLKIQRTERGDSAVYLCASSLMQTTGELFFGEGSRLTVL.

J is TRBJ2-2 and V is TRBV13, with no clear D. The V and J ends lost 5 bases and 5 bases respectively, with 12 bases between them. This CDR3 contains 14 residues. From germline, CDR1 is PRHDT and CDR2 FYEKMQ (reference sequence). Here the CDR3 DNA reads TGTGCCAGCAGCCCCGCCCGACGGACCGGGGAGCTGTTTTTT. It yields the protein CASSPARRTGELFF.

The V and J genes are TRBV5-4 and TRBJ1-2; the match to TRBD1 covers 9 bases. Germline V gives CDR1 SGHNT, CDR2 YYREEE (reference sequence). The CDR3 sequence is 16 residues long. With 5 bases clipped from V and 2 bases from J, the junction kept 10 bases outside the gene matches. CDR3 nucleotides: TGTGCCAGCAGAGCCCGGGACAGGGCTTCGAACTATGGCTACACCTTC. Protein: CASRARDRASNYGYTF.

V is TRBV5-1 and J is TRBJ1-2, with D perhaps matching TRBD1 (5 bases). The germline V gene has CDR1 SGHRS and CDR2 YFSETQ. This CDR3 is built from 14 residues. Trimming cost V 0 bases and J 7 bases, with 13 bases left between them. The CDR3 sequence is CASSLEGPLRGYTF. CDR3 sequence (DNA): TGCGCCAGCAGCTTGGAGGGGCCGTTACGTGGCTACACCTTC. Based on the CDR3 plus reference TRBV5-1 and TRBJ1-2, the full variable domain is KAGVTQTPRYLIKTRGQQVTLSCSPISGHRSVSWYQQTPGQGLQFLFEYFSETQRNKGNFPGRFSGRQFSNSRSEMNVSTLELGDSALYLCASSLEGPLRGYTFGSGTRLTVV.

The J gene is TRBJ1-2, the V gene TRBV21-1; the table's D call, TRBD1, has no DNA check behind it. TRBV21-1 is a recognized pseudogene. The CDR3 totals 15 residues. CDR3 loop: CASSKGQGRDYGYTF. The CDR3 DNA follows: TGTGCCAGCAGCAAGGGACAGGGGAGGGACTATGGCTACACCTTC.

CDR3 sequence: CASSRVYGYTF. CDR3 nucleotides: TGTGCCAGCAGCAGGGTCTACGGCTACACCTTC. The chain has TRBV2 and TRBJ1-2, with D perhaps TRBD1 (5 bases). Trimming removed 6 bases at V and 8 bases at J, with 10 bases between. Germline-derived CDR1 and CDR2 are SNHLY and FYNNEI. This CDR3 has 11 amino acids.

The CDR3 here is CASSVGTQGYGYTF. For the CDR3, the DNA is TGTGCCAGCAGCGTGGGAACACAGGGTTATGGCTACACCTTC. V and J are TRBV9 and TRBJ1-2, with D perhaps TRBD1 (6 bases). V dropped 2 bases and J dropped 5 bases, with 13 bases sitting between them. CDR1 and CDR2 (germline): SGDLS, YYNGEE. The length of the CDR3 is 14 residues.

The chain recombines TRBV6-1 with TRBJ1-2; TRBD1 aligns across 12 bases. The junction had 10 bases not matched to a gene; V was cut back by 4 bases and J by 4 bases. CDR1 and CDR2 (germline): MNHNS, SASEGT. There are 17 residues in the CDR3. CDR3 in DNA: TGTGCCAGCAGTGGCGGGACAGGGGGCAGCTTTAGCTATGGCTACACCTTC. Encoded protein: CASSGGTGGSFSYGYTF.

The chain recombines TRBV19 with TRBJ1-4; possibly TRBD1 for D (5 bases). Per germline, CDR1 LNHDA and CDR2 SQIVND (reference sequence). The CDR3 totals 17 residues. V lost 5 bases and J 7 bases, leaving 23 bases between the germline ends. The CDR3 nucleotides are TGTGCCAGTAGTTCGGACTCTCCGGCCTCGGGGGTTGAAAAACTGTTTTTT. Translating it yields CASSSDSPASGVEKLFF.

This chain links TRBV11-3 with TRBJ2-7; D call uncertain. Trimming pared 5 bases from V and 7 bases from J, leaving 15 bases between. The CDR3 is 13 residues long. Germline loops: CDR1 SGHNT, CDR2 YENEEA. CDR3 coding DNA: TGTGCCAGCAGCGATCCTAGACTCCGGGAGCAGTACTTC. This sequence encodes CASSDPRLREQYF.

This chain joins TRBV11-1 and TRBJ2-7, with unresolved D. Trimming pared 2 bases from V and 7 bases from J, leaving 9 bases between. Germline assignment: CDR1 SGHAT and CDR2 FQDESV (reference sequence). This CDR3 has 12 amino acids. The CDR3 DNA is TGTGCCAGCAGCTTAATCGGGTTAGAGCAGTACTTC. It encodes CASSLIGLEQYF.

The genes are TRBV19 and TRBJ2-1; possibly TRBD2 for D (11 bases). CDR1 LNHDA and CDR2 SQIVND come from the germline V gene (reference sequence). The length of the CDR3 is 19 residues. V was shortened by 4 bases and J by 3 bases, with 25 bases between the two germline ends. CDR3 nucleotides: TGTGCCAGTAGTAGGCGGACAGGGGGACTAGCGGAGGACTACAATGAGCAGTTCTTC. It codes for CASSRRTGGLAEDYNEQFF.

V and J are TRBV12-3 or TRBV12-4 and TRBJ2-7; D call uncertain. This CDR3 has 11 residues. Trimming removed 6 bases from V and 2 bases from J, with 5 bases in between. This CDR3 is CASSFTYEQYF. CDR3 nucleotide sequence: TGTGCCAGCAGCTTTACCTACGAGCAGTACTTC.

This chain joins TRBV11-3 and TRBJ2-1; D possibly uses TRBD1 or TRBD2 (6 bases each). V shed 1 base and J shed 7 bases, with 17 bases lying between them. Germline V gene lookup returns CDR1 SGHNT and CDR2 YENEEA. CDR3 length equals 16 residues. The CDR3 reads CASSLGAGTIFNEQFF. The CDR3 bases are TGTGCCAGCAGCTTAGGGGCGGGGACAATTTTTAATGAGCAGTTCTTC.

This clone appeared a few times. The chain uses TRBV5-1 and TRBJ1-4, with a possible D match to TRBD1 (5 bases). This CDR3 spans 15 amino acids. Germline lookup yields CDR1 SGHRS and CDR2 YFSETQ. V was shortened by 5 bases and J by 5 bases, with 16 bases between the two germline ends. The CDR3 spells CASRRGDRGNEKLFF. CDR3 sequence (DNA): TGCGCCAGCAGACGGGGCGATAGGGGAAATGAAAAACTGTTTTTT.

The chain uses TRBV30 and TRBJ1-2, with a tentative D call TRBD1 (5 bases). This CDR3 has 14 amino acids. Trimming removed 3 bases at V and 5 bases at J, with 16 bases between. Germline V gives CDR1 GTSNPN, CDR2 SVGIG (reference sequence). CDR3 nucleotide sequence: TGTGCCTGGAGCCAAGCGGGACGGTCATATGGCTACACCTTC. Protein: CAWSQAGRSYGYTF.

The V and J genes are TRBV10-2 and TRBJ1-4; TRBD1 might be the D (5 bases). Trimming left V 8 bases short and J 7 bases short, with 14 bases between. This CDR3 has 13 residues. Per the germline V gene, CDR1 is WSHSY and CDR2 is SAAADI. DNA for the CDR3: TGCGCCAGCGGGCGGAGGGGAGGTGAAAAACTGTTTTTT. Amino acid sequence: CASGRRGGEKLFF.

The V gene is TRBV19, the J gene TRBJ2-5; maybe TRBD1 (6 bases). Germline CDR1 is LNHDA and CDR2 is SQIVND (reference sequence). This CDR3 comprises 15 residues. V was cut by 4 bases and J by 5 bases, with 17 bases left in between. The CDR3 coding sequence is TGTGCCAGTAGTAGGCTACAGGGTGGTACGGAGACCCAGTACTTC. It translates to CASSRLQGGTETQYF.

This clone showed up just once. The CDR3 region has the DNA TGCGCCAGCAGCTGGGATCTAGCGGGAGCGGCAGATACGCAGTATTTT. This encodes CASSWDLAGAADTQYF. V gene TRBV5-1 combines with J gene TRBJ2-3; 10 nucleotides match TRBD2. This CDR3 has 16 amino acids. Germline V lookup: CDR1 SGHRS, CDR2 YFSETQ. V gave up 3 bases and J gave up 4 bases; unmatched junction bases: 8. Full variable domain (missing parts from reference TRBV5-1 and TRBJ2-3): KAGVTQTPRYLIKTRGQQVTLSCSPISGHRSVSWYQQTPGQGLQFLFEYFSETQRNKGNFPGRFSGRQFSNSRSEMNVSTLELGDSALYLCASSWDLAGAADTQYFGPGTRLTVL.

This rearrangement joins TRBV12-3 or TRBV12-4 to TRBJ2-3, with D tentatively TRBD2 (6 bases). The CDR3 totals 13 residues. Between the trimmed V and J ends, which lost 3 bases and 4 bases, there was a span of 8 bases. DNA for the CDR3: TGTGCCAGCAGTTTCTCGGGGGCAGATACGCAGTATTTT. Translated, it gives CASSFSGADTQYF.

The chain is built from TRBV18 and TRBJ1-5; no clear D. The length of the CDR3 is 16 residues. The V gene lost 6 bases and the J gene lost 1 base, with 16 bases spanning the gap. Germline CDR1 reads KGHSH; CDR2 reads LQKENI. The CDR3 coding sequence is TGTGCCAGCTCTCCCGTCCCTCCTGGAAGCAATCAGCCCCAGCATTTT. This encodes CASSPVPPGSNQPQHF. The full variable domain, completed using reference TRBV18 and TRBJ1-5, is NAGVMQNPRHLVRRRGQEARLRCSPMKGHSHVYWYRQLPEEGLKFMVYLQKENIIDESGMPKERFSAEFPKEGPSILRIQQVVRGDSAAYFCASSPVPPGSNQPQHFGDGTRLSIL.

The rearrangement joins TRBV6-4 to TRBJ2-1, with 7 bases lining up with TRBD2. Germline CDR1 MRHNA, CDR2 SNTAGT. The CDR3 has 13 residues. The trim removed 2 bases at V and 10 bases at J, leaving 5 bases unmatched. The CDR3 nucleotides read TGTGCCAGCAGTGACGGCACAGCGGGAGAGCAGTTCTTC. Protein sequence: CASSDGTAGEQFF.

The chain combines TRBV5-1 with TRBJ1-1; D ambiguous. The CDR3 has 15 amino acids. V dropped 4 bases and J dropped 3 bases, with 16 bases sitting between them. Germline assignment: CDR1 SGHRS and CDR2 YFSETQ. The chain's CDR3 is CASSLEGVWDTEAFF. CDR3 nucleotides: TGCGCCAGCAGCCTGGAGGGTGTCTGGGACACTGAAGCTTTCTTT.

This sequence joins TRBV7-2 and TRBJ2-1; no reliable D call. Trimming removed 7 bases from V and 0 bases from J, with 16 bases in between. The germline gives CDR1 SGHTA, CDR2 FQGNSA. CDR3 size: 16 residues. CDR3 sequence (DNA): TGTGCCAGCACCCCGCCCCCGGCTAGCTCCTACAATGAGCAGTTCTTC. The encoded protein is CASTPPPASSYNEQFF.

The chain uses TRBV3-1 (or the pseudogene TRBV3-2) and TRBJ2-7; TRBD1 matches at 8 bases. This CDR3 region has 13 residues. Germline CDR1 is LGHDT and CDR2 is YNNKEL (reference sequence). V lost 10 bases to trimming and J lost 5 bases; unmatched junction nucleotides: 10. For the CDR3, the DNA is TGTGCCACAGACAGGGGCCATACCCACGAGCAGTACTTC. It encodes CATDRGHTHEQYF.